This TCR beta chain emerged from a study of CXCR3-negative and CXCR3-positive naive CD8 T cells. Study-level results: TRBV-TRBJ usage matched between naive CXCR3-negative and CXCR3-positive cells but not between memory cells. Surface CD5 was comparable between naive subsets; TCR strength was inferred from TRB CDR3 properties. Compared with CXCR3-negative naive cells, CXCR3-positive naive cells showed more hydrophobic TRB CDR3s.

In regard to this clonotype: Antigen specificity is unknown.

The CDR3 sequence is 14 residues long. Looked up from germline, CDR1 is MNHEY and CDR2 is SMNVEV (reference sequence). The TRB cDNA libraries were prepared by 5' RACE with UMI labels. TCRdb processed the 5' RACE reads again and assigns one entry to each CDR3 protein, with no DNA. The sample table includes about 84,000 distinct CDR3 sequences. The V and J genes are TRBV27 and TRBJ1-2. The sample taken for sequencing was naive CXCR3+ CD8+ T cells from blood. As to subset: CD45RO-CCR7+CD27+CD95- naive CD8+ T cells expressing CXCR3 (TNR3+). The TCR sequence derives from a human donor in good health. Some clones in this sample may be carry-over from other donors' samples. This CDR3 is CASSLSPGGSGYTF.